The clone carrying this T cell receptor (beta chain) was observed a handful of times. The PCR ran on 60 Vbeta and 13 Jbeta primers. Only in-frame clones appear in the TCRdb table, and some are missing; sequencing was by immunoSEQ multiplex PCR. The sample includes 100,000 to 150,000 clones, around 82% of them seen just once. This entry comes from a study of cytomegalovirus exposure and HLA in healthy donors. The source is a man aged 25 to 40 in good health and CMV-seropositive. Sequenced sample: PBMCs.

The CDR3 region has the DNA TGTGCCAGCAGTTACACCCAAACCAAAAACATTCAGTACTTC. Encoded protein: CASSYTQTKNIQYF. The rearrangement links TRBV27 to TRBJ2-4; D gene uncertain. V was clipped by 4 bases and J by 2 bases, with 9 bases between them. This CDR3 is 14 amino acids long. The germline CDR1 and CDR2 sequences are MNHEY and SMNVEV (reference sequence).